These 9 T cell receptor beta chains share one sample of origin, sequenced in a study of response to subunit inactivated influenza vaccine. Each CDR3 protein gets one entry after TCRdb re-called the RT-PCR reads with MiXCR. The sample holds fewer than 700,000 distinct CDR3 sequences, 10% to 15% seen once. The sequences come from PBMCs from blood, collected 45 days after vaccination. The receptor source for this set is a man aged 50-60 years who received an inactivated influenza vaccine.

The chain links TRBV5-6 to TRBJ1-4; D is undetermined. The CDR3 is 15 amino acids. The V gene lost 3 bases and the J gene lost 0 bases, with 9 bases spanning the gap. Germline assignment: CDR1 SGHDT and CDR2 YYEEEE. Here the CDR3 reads CASSSGPATNEKLFF. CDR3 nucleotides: TGTGCCAGCAGCTCCGGACCTGCAACTAATGAAAAACTGTTTTTT.

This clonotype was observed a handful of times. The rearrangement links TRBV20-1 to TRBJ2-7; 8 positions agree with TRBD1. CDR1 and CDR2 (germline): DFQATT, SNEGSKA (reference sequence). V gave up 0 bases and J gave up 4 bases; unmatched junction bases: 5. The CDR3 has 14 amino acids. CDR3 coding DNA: TGCAGTGCTAGAGAACCGGGACAGGTATACGAGCAGTACTTC. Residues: CSAREPGQVYEQYF.

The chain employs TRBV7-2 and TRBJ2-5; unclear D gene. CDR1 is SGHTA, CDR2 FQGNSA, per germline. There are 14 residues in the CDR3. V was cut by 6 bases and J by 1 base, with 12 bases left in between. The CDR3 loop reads CASSRSRAQETQYF. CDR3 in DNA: TGTGCCAGCAGTCGAAGTAGGGCCCAAGAGACCCAGTACTTC. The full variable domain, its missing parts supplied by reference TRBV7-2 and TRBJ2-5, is GAGVSQSPSNKVTEKGKDVELRCDPISGHTALYWYRQSLGQGLEFLIYFQGNSAPDKSGLPSDRFSAERTGGSVSTLTIQRTQQEDSAVYLCASSRSRAQETQYFGPGTRLLVL.

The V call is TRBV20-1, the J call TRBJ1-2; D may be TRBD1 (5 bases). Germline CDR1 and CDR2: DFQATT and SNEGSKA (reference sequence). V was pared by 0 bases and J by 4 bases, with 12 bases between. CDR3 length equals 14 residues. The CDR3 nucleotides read TGCAGTGCTAGAGATCACGCAGGGCCCTATGGCTACACCTTC. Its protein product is CSARDHAGPYGYTF.

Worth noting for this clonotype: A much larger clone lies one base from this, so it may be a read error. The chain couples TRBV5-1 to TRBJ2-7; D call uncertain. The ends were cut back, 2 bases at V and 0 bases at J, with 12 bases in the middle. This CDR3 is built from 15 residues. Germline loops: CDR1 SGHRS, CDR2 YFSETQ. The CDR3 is CASSFLTDGSYEQYF. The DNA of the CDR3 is TGCGCCAGCAGCTTCCTGACGGATGGCTCCTACGAGCAGTACTTC.

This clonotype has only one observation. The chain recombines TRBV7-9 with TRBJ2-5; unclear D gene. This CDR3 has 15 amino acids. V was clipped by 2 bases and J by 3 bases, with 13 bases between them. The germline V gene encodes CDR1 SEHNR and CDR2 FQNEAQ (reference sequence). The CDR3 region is CASSLTVGKKETQYF. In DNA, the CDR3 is TGTGCCAGCAGCTTAACTGTTGGCAAGAAAGAGACCCAGTACTTC.

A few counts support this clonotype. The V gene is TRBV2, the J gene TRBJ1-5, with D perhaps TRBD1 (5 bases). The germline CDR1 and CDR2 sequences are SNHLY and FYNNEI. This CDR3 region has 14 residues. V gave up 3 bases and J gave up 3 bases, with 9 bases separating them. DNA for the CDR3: TGTGCCAGCAGTGAGATGACAGACAATCAGCCCCAGCATTTT. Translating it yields CASSEMTDNQPQHF. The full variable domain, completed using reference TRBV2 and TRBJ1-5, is EPEVTQTPSHQVTQMGQEVILRCVPISNHLYFYWYRQILGQKVEFLVSFYNNEISEKSEIFDDQFSVERPDGSNFTLKIRSTKLEDSAMYFCASSEMTDNQPQHFGDGTRLSIL.

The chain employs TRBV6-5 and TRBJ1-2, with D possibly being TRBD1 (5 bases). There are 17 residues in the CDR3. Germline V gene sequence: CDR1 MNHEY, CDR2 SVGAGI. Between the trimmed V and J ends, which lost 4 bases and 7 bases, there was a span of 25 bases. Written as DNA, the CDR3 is TGTGCCAGCAGTTCTCATTCAATGGGGGAGGGTGGAAGTGGCTACACCTTC. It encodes CASSSHSMGEGGSGYTF.

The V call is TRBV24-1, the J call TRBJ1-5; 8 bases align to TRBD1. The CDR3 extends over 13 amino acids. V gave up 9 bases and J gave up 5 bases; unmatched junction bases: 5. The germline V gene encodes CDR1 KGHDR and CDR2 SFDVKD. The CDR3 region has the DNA TGTGCCACCCAGGACAGGGATTATCAGCCCCAGCATTTT. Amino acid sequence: CATQDRDYQPQHF.